The 19 T cell receptor beta chains presented below share a single source sample, sequenced in a study of T cells after yellow fever vaccination. MiXCR was run by TCRdb on the 5' RACE reads, yielding one entry per CDR3 protein. The table has 500,000 to 550,000 distinct CDR3 sequences, about a fifth seen once; the top ten hold about 16%. The sample here was PBMCs, taken 21 days after the first yellow fever vaccination. These TCRs come from a man between 18 and 29 years old who received the YFV17D yellow fever vaccine.

This clonotype occurred a few times. This chain connects TRBV12-3 or TRBV12-4 to TRBJ2-7, with a possible D match to TRBD2 (6 bases). V was clipped by 3 bases and J by 0 bases, with 12 bases between them. The CDR3 spans 15 residues. The CDR3 loop reads CASSFGGVSSYEQYF. The CDR3 coding sequence is TGTGCCAGCAGTTTTGGCGGGGTCAGCTCCTACGAGCAGTACTTC.

This clonotype has a handful of counts. CDR3 region: CASSQGLDGSYNEQFF. The CDR3 region has the DNA TGCGCCAGCAGCCAAGGATTGGACGGCTCCTACAATGAGCAGTTCTTC. The V call is TRBV4-3, the J call TRBJ2-1; D gene unclear. V shed 1 base and J shed 0 bases, with 10 bases lying between them. Germline-derived CDR1 and CDR2 are LGHNA and YSLEER. The CDR3 runs 16 residues.

V is TRBV5-1 and J is TRBJ2-7; D is unclear. CDR1 and CDR2 from the germline V gene are SGHRS and YFSETQ. The CDR3 spans 15 residues. Deletions cut 0 bases from V and 2 bases from J, with 12 bases between. CDR3 amino acids: CASSLVGNRAYEQYF. CDR3 sequence (DNA): TGCGCCAGCAGCTTGGTGGGGAACAGAGCCTACGAGCAGTACTTC.

Only a few counts were recorded for this clonotype. The chain employs TRBV20-1 and TRBJ1-5; D gene ambiguous. Looked up from germline, CDR1 is DFQATT and CDR2 is SNEGSKA (reference sequence). CDR3 length: 12 residues. Trimming took off 5 bases at V and 4 bases at J, with 9 bases between the two ends. The CDR3 region is CSARHRNQPQHF. The CDR3 coding sequence is TGCAGTGCTCGTCACCGAAATCAGCCCCAGCATTTT.

This clonotype was seen many times. This CDR3 is CSANGGGGTQETQYF. CDR3 in DNA: TGCAGTGCCAACGGGGGCGGGGGGACCCAAGAGACCCAGTACTTC. J is TRBJ2-5 and V is TRBV20-1, with TRBD2 matching 8 bases. Per the germline V gene, CDR1 is DFQATT and CDR2 is SNEGSKA (reference sequence). V dropped 6 bases and J dropped 1; count of bases not matched to a gene: 10. The CDR3 length is 15 residues.

This clonotype was counted only a few times. This chain joins TRBV18 and TRBJ2-1, with D possibly matching TRBD2 (5 bases). Germline V gene sequence: CDR1 KGHSH, CDR2 LQKENI. Trimming pared 0 bases from V and 0 bases from J, leaving 12 bases between. The CDR3 is made up of 17 amino acids. The CDR3 bases are TGTGCCAGCTCACCACCCCTAGCCAAAAGCTCCTACAATGAGCAGTTCTTC. Its translation: CASSPPLAKSSYNEQFF.

The rearrangement uses TRBV29-1 and TRBJ2-1; TRBD1 or TRBD2 may be the D gene (6 bases each). The germline V gene has CDR1 SQVTM and CDR2 ANQGSEA. This CDR3 spans 14 amino acids. V was cut by 0 bases and J by 5 bases, with 11 bases left in between. The CDR3 region has the DNA TGCAGCGTTGAAGATCCTCGGGGGCACAATGAGCAGTTCTTC. Protein: CSVEDPRGHNEQFF.

This clonotype was recorded a few times. This chain connects TRBV5-1 to TRBJ1-4, with 7 bases identical to TRBD1. The CDR3 length is 14 residues. V lost 2 bases, J lost 8 bases, and 6 bases stayed unmatched. Germline CDR1 and CDR2: SGHRS and YFSETQ. In nucleotides, the CDR3 is TGCGCCAGCAGCTTTACAGGGGTGCCCGAAAAACTGTTTTTT. This codes for CASSFTGVPEKLFF. Combining the CDR3 with reference TRBV5-1 and TRBJ1-4 gives the whole variable domain KAGVTQTPRYLIKTRGQQVTLSCSPISGHRSVSWYQQTPGQGLQFLFEYFSETQRNKGNFPGRFSGRQFSNSRSEMNVSTLELGDSALYLCASSFTGVPEKLFFGSGTQLSVL.

Only a few counts were recorded for this clonotype. V usage is TRBV6-1 and J usage is TRBJ2-2; perhaps TRBD2 as D (5 bases). V gave up 7 bases and J gave up 2 bases, with 14 bases separating them. The CDR3 runs to 15 residues. The germline V gene encodes CDR1 MNHNS and CDR2 SASEGT. CDR3 residues: CASMGKAANTGELFF. DNA for the CDR3: TGTGCCAGCATGGGGAAAGCGGCCAACACCGGGGAGCTGTTTTTT.

The chain is built from TRBV20-1 and TRBJ2-1; D not certain. With 1 base removed from V and 1 base from J, the gap between germline ends came to 8 bases. Germline V gene sequence: CDR1 DFQATT, CDR2 SNEGSKA (reference sequence). The CDR3 has 14 amino acids. This CDR3 reads CSARVPQSYNEQFF. The DNA for the CDR3 is TGCAGTGCTAGAGTGCCCCAATCCTACAATGAGCAGTTCTTC.

Concerning this clonotype: Possible read error: a much larger clone is one base away. The rearrangement uses TRBV7-3 and TRBJ2-1; D gene ambiguous. The CDR3 spans 12 residues. Germline V gene data show CDR1 as SGHTA and CDR2 as FQGTGA. The CDR3 is CDSSLMDGEQFF. CDR3 nucleotide sequence: TGTGACAGCAGCTTAATGGATGGTGAGCAGTTCTTC.

This chain joins TRBV10-3 and TRBJ1-2; D is possibly TRBD1 (5 bases). The germline V gene has CDR1 ENHRY and CDR2 SYGVKD. V was cut by 0 bases and J by 6 bases, with 11 bases left in between. The CDR3 extends over 14 amino acids. The CDR3 nucleotides are TGTGCCATCAGTGAGTCGGGCAGGGTTGATGGCTACACCTTC. This encodes CAISESGRVDGYTF.

DNA of the CDR3: TGTGCCAGCAGTTTCGGACAGGAGATTAGGTACTTC. Translating it yields CASSFGQEIRYF. The V and J genes are TRBV12-3 or TRBV12-4 and TRBJ2-7; 7 bases fit TRBD1. Germline trimming cut 3 bases from V and 12 bases from J; bases unmatched to any gene: 8. The CDR3 runs 12 residues.

The genes are TRBV6-2 or TRBV6-3 and TRBJ2-1; 10 positions agree with TRBD1. Losses at the gene ends were 2 bases for V and 8 bases for J; bases not matched to a gene: 9. CDR1 and CDR2 from the germline V gene are MNHEY and SVGEGT. The CDR3 extends over 16 amino acids. The CDR3 reads CASSYKDRGTKHEQFF. The CDR3 coding sequence is TGTGCCAGCAGTTACAAGGACAGGGGGACTAAACATGAGCAGTTCTTC.

The chain joins TRBV6-2 or TRBV6-3 to TRBJ1-5; 7 bases are shared with TRBD1. The CDR3 sequence is 15 residues long. V trimming: 2 bases; J trimming: 6 bases; junction bases outside the gene matches: 7. Germline lookup yields CDR1 MNHEY and CDR2 SVGEGT. CDR3 nucleotides: TGTGCCAGCAGTTACAGTGACAGGGTGGGTCAGCCCCAGCATTTT. Translating gives CASSYSDRVGQPQHF.

The rearrangement links TRBV7-3 to TRBJ1-1; D is perhaps TRBD1 (6 bases). Germline assignment: CDR1 SGHTA and CDR2 FQGTGA. Trimming stripped 5 bases from V and 4 bases from J, with 14 bases between. This CDR3 has 14 amino acids. CDR3 nucleotides: TGTGCCAGCAGCCCCGCGAGGGGGAGCACTGAAGCTTTCTTT. Translating gives CASSPARGSTEAFF.

There are a few counts of this clonotype. The chain joins TRBV7-6 to TRBJ2-7; D remains unclear. V dropped 3 bases and J dropped 2 bases, with 23 bases sitting between them. Germline lookup yields CDR1 SGHVS and CDR2 FNYEAQ. The CDR3 covers 18 residues. CDR3 bases: TGTGCCAGCAGCTTTGCCCCGTACCAATCCTGTTGGGCCTACGAGCAGTACGTC. Its protein product is CASSFAPYQSCWAYEQYV.

In its sample, this clonotype was seen a few times. The chain couples TRBV15 to TRBJ2-4; D may be TRBD1 (6 bases). The germline V gene has CDR1 LNHNV and CDR2 YYDKDF (reference sequence). V was clipped by 1 base and J by 10 bases, with 11 bases between them. This CDR3 comprises 13 residues. CDR3 protein: CATSRGQGRIQYF. CDR3 sequence (DNA): TGTGCCACCAGCAGAGGGCAGGGGCGAATTCAGTACTTC.

This chain links TRBV6-1 with TRBJ2-1; 13 bases map to TRBD2. CDR1 and CDR2 from the germline V gene are MNHNS and SASEGT. The V segment lost 8 bases and the J segment 3 bases; nucleotides outside the gene matches: 10. The CDR3 consists of 17 residues. CDR3 sequence (DNA): TGTGCCAGCGGAAGACTAGCGGGGGGAAAAAGCTACAATGAGCAGTTCTTC. It encodes CASGRLAGGKSYNEQFF.